This section outlines one T cell receptor beta chain sequence together with its context. All the donors were Caucasian adults who lived in Nashville, Tennessee. The split of CD4+ cells yielded CD45RA+ naive and CD45RA-negative memory subsets. Germline CDR1 reads KGHSH; CDR2 reads LQKENI. V shed 8 bases and J shed 7 bases, with 17 bases lying between them. This CDR3 contains 13 residues. The repertoire was sequenced with immunoSEQ multiplex PCR; TCRdb's copy has only in-frame clones and lacks some. Of nearly 1,000,000 clones in the sample, about three quarters were seen once. The data stem from a study of shared clonotypes between healthy human individuals.

The material sequenced was memory CD4+ T cells sorted from blood. This sample's subset: CD45RA-negative fraction. This chain connects TRBV18 to TRBJ2-5, with D perhaps assigned TRBD1 or TRBD2 (5 bases each). This TCR came from a man between 18 and 29 years old in good health. The chain's CDR3 is CASAMTQEVTQYF. The CDR3 DNA reads as TGTGCCAGCGCAATGACACAGGAGGTGACCCAGTACTTC.